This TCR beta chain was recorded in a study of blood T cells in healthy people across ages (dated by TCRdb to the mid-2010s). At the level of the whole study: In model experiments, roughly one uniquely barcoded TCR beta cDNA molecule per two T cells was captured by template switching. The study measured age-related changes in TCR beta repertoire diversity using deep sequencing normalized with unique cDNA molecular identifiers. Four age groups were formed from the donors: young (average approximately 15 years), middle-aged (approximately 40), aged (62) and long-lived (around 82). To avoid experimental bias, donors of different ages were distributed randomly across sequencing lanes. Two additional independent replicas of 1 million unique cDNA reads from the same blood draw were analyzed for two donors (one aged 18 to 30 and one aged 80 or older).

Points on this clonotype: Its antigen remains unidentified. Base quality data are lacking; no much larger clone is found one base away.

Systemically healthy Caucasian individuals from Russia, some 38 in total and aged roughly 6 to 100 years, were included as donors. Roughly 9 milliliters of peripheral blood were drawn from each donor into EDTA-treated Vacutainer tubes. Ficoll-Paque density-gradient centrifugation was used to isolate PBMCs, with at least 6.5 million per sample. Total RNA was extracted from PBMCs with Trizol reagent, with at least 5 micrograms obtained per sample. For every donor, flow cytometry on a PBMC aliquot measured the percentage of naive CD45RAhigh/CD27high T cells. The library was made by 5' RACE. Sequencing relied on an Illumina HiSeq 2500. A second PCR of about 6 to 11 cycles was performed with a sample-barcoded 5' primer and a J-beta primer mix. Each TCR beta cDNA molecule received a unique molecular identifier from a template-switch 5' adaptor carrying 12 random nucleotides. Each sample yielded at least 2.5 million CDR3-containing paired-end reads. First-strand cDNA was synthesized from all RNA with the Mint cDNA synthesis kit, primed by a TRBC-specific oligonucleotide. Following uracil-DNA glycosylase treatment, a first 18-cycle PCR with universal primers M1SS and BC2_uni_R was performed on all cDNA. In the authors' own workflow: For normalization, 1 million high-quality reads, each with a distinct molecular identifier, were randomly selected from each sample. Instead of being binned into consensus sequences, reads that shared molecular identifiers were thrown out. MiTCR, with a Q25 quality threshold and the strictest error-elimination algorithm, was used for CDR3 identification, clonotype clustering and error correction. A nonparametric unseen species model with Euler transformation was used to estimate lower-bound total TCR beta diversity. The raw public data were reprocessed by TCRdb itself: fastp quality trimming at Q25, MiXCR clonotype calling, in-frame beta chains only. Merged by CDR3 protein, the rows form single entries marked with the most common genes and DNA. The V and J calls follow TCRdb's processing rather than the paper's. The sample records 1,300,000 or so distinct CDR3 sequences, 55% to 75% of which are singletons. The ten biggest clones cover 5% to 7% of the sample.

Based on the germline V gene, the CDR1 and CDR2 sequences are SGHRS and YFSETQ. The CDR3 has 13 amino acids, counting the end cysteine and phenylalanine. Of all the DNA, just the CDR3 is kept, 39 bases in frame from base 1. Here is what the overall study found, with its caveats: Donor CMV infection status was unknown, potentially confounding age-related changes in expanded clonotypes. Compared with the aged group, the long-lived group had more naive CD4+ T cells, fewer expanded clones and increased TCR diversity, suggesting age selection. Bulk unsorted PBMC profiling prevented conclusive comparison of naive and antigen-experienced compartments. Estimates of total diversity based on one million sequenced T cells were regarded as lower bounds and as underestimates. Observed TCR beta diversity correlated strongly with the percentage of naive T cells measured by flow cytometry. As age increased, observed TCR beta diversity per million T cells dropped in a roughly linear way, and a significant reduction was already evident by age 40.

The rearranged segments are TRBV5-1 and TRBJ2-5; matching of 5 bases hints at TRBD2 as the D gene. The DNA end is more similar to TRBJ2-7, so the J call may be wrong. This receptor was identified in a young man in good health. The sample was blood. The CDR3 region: CASSPGLSTEQYF. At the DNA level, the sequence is TGCGCCAGCAGCCCGGGGTTGAGCACCGAGCAGTACTTC.